The clone carrying this T cell receptor beta chain appeared a few times. What it recognizes is unknown. Per the germline V gene, CDR1 is ENHRY and CDR2 is SYGVKD. The CDR3 consists of 12 residues. Trimming left V 0 bases short and J 5 bases short, with 3 bases between. TCRdb ran MiXCR on the reads and lists one entry per CDR3 protein. The data contain approximately 590,000 distinct CDR3 sequences, just under 40% of them singletons. This entry comes from a study of T cell repertoires in cytomegalovirus infection. Whole-study context: Newly reported HLA-C-restricted and thoroughly characterized HLA-B-restricted CMV epitopes were employed. Indicated by public TCR beta signatures were CMV infection and matching HLA type.

Study findings and constraints: Individuals carrying CMV plus the relevant HLA were identified by cumulative frequency of public TCR beta families. Dominant in the ex vivo response were TCR beta clonotypes restricted by HLA-C and specific for CMV.

The V and J genes are TRBV10-3 and TRBJ2-3; no reliable D call. Sequencing was performed on cultured PBMCs, taken from culture after CMV antigen stimulation. The source of this sequence is a human donor in good health (CMV status not recorded). Some clones in this sample may be carry-over from other donors' samples. The CDR3 nucleotides read TGTGCCATCAGTGAGTCGATAGATACGCAGTATTTT. Protein: CAISESIDTQYF.